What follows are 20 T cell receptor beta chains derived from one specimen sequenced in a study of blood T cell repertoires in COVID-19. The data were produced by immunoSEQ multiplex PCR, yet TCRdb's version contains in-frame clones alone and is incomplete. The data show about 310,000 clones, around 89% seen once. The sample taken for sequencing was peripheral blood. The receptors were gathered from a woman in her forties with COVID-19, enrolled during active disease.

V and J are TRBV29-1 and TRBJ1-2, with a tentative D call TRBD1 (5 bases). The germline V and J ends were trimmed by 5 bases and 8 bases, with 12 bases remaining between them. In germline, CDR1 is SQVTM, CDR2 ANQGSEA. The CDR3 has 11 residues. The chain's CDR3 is CSVSRAGGYTF. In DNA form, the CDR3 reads TGCAGCGTTTCCAGGGCGGGGGGCTACACCTTC.

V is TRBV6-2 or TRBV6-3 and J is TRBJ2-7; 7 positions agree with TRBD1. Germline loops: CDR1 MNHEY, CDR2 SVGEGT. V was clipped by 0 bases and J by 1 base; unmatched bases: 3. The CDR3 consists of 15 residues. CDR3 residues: CASSYSRQGSYEQYF. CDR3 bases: TGTGCCAGCAGTTACTCGAGACAGGGTTCCTACGAGCAGTACTTC.

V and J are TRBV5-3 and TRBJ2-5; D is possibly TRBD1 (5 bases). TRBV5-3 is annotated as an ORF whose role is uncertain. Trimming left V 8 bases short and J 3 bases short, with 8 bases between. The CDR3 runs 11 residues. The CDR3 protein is CASRREETQYF. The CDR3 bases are TGTGCCAGTCGCAGGGAAGAGACCCAGTACTTC.

CDR3 coding DNA: TGCGCCAGCAGCTTATGGAGCCAGGGCGGGACAGGGGGCTATGAGCAGTTCTTC. Translating it yields CASSLWSQGGTGGYEQFF. The rearrangement links TRBV5-1 to TRBJ2-1; 12 bases map to TRBD1. The CDR3 is 18 amino acids. The V segment lost 2 bases and the J segment 8 bases; nucleotides outside the gene matches: 14. In germline, CDR1 is SGHRS, CDR2 YFSETQ.

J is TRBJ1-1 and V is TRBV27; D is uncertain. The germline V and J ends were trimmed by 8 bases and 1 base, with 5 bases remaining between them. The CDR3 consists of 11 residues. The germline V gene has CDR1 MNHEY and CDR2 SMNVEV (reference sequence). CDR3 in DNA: TGTGCCAGCGGCCCGAACACTGAAGCTTTCTTT. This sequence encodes CASGPNTEAFF.

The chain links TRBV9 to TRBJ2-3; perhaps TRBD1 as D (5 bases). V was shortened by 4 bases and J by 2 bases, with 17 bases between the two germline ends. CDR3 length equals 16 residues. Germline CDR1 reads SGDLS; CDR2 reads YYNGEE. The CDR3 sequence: CASSREQGLYTDTQYF. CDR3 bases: TGTGCCAGCAGCCGTGAGCAGGGCCTCTACACAGATACGCAGTATTTT.

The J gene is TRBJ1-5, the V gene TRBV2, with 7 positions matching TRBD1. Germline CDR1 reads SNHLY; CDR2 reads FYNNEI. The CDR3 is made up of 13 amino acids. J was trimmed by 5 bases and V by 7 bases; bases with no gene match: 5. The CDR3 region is CASTRQGHQPQHF. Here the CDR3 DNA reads TGTGCCAGCACAAGACAGGGCCATCAGCCCCAGCATTTT.

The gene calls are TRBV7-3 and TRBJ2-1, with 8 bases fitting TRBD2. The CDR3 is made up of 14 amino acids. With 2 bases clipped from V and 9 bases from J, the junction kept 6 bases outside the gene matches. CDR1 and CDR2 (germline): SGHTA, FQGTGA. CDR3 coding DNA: TGTGCCAGCAGCTTACAGACGGGAGGGGGTGAGCAGTTCTTC. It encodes CASSLQTGGGEQFF.

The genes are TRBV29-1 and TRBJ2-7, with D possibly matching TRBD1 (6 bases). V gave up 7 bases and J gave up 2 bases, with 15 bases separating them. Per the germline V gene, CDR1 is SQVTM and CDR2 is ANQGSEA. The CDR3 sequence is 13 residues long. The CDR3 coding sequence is TGCAGCGCTCAGACAGGAGGACCCTACGAGCAGTACTTC. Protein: CSAQTGGPYEQYF.

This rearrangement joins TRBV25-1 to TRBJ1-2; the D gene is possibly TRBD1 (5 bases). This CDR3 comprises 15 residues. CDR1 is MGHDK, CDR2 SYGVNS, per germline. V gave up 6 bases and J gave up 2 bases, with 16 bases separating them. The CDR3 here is CASSYDRPYNYGYTF. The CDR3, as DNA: TGTGCCAGCAGCTACGACAGACCCTACAACTATGGCTACACCTTC.

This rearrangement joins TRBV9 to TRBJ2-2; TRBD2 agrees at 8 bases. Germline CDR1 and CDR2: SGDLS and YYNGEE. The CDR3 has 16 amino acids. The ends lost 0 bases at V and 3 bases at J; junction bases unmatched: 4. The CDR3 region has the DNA TGTGCCAGCAGCGTAGATCCCGGGGGGGACACCGGGGAGCTGTTTTTT. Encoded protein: CASSVDPGGDTGELFF.

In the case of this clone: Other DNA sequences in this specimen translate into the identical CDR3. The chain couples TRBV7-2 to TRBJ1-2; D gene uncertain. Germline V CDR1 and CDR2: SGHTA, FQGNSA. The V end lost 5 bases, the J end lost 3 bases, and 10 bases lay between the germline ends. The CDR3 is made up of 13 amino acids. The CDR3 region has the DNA TGTGCCAGCAGCCTAAGTCCCTACTATGGCTACACCTTC. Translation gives CASSLSPYYGYTF. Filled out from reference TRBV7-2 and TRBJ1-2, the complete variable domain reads GAGVSQSPSNKVTEKGKDVELRCDPISGHTALYWYRQSLGQGLEFLIYFQGNSAPDKSGLPSDRFSAERTGGSVSTLTIQRTQQEDSAVYLCASSLSPYYGYTFGSGTRLTVV.

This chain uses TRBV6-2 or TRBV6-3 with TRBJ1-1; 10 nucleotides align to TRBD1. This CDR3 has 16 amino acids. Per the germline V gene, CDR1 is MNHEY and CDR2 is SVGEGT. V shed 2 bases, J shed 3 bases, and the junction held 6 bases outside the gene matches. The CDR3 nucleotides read TGTGCCAGCAGTTACAAAGGACAGGGGGACTACACTGAAGCTTTCTTT. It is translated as CASSYKGQGDYTEAFF.

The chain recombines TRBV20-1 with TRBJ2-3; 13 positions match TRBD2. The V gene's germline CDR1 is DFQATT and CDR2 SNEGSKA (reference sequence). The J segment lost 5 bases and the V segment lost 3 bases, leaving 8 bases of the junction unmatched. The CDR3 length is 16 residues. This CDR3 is CSASRGTSGVVDTQYF. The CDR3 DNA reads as TGCAGTGCTAGTCGCGGGACTAGCGGGGTCGTAGATACGCAGTATTTT.

The CDR3 DNA follows: TGTGCCACCAGTGTCGGTGCTTCGGGAGGCTACACCTTC. Its protein product is CATSVGASGGYTF. This chain uses TRBV24-1 with TRBJ1-2; unclear D gene. The CDR3 is made up of 13 amino acids. The V end was cut by 5 bases, the J end by 8 bases, with 14 bases between. The germline gives CDR1 KGHDR, CDR2 SFDVKD.

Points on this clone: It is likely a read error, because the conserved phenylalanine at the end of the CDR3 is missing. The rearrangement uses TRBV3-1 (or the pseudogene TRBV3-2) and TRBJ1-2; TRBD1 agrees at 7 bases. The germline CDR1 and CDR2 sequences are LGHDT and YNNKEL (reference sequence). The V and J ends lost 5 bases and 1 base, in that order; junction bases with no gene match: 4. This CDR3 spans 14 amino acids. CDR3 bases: TGTGCCAGCAGCAAGACAGGGATTAACTATGGCTACACCCTC. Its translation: CASSKTGINYGYTL.

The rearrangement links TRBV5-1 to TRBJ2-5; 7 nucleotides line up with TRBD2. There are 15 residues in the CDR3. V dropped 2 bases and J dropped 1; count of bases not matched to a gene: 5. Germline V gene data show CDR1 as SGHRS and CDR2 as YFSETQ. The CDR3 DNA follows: TGCGCCAGCAGCTTCGGTCTAGCGGTCCAAGAGACCCAGTACTTC. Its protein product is CASSFGLAVQETQYF.

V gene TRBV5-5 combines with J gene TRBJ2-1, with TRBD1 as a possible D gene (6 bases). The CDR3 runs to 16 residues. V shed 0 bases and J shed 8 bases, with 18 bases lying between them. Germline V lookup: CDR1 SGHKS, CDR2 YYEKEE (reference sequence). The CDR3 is CASSLVGTRGGDEQFF. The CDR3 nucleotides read TGTGCCAGCAGCTTGGTAGGGACCAGGGGTGGAGATGAGCAGTTCTTC.

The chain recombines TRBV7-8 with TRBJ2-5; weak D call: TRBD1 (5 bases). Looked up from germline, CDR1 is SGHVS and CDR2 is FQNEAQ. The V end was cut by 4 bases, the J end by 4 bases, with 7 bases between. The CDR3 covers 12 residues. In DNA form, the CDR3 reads TGTGCCAGCAGCTATAGGGGAGAGACCCAGTACTTC. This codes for CASSYRGETQYF.

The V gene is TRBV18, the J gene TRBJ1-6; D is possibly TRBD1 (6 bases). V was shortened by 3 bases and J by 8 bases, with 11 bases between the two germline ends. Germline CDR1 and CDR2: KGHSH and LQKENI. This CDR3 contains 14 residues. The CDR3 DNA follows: TGTGCCAGCTCACCGAGGACAGCGGATTCACCCCTCCACTTT. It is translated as CASSPRTADSPLHF.